The rows below give T cell receptor beta chains drawn from one sample of a study of shared clonotypes between healthy human individuals. The repertoire was sequenced with immunoSEQ multiplex PCR; TCRdb's copy has only in-frame clones and lacks some. The sample has 2,500,000 or so clones; 85% to 95% are singletons. Sequencing was carried out using naive CD4+ T cells sorted from blood. These receptors came from a man aged 18 to 29 in good health. Each CDR3 is given with its conserved first and last residue. D genes are given only for firm matches. Some rows have no size entry. The others give once, few or many, or a class for an expanded clone.

>.|TRBV5-1|TRBJ1-5|.
CASSLGPSGSGQPQHF
TGCGCCAGCAGCTTGGGCCCTAGCGGGAGCGGTCAGCCCCAGCATTTT
>.|TRBV7-9|TRBJ1-4|.
CASSLMAATNEKLFF
TGTGCCAGCAGCTTAATGGCAGCAACTAATGAAAAACTGTTTTTT
>.|TRBV6-1|TRBJ1-2|.
CASSEGHLGDYGYTF
TGTGCCAGCAGTGAGGGACACCTTGGGGACTATGGCTACACCTTC
>TRBD2|TRBV10-2|TRBJ2-2|.
CASSKAGGRTGELFF
TGCGCCAGCAGTAAAGCGGGAGGTAGAACCGGGGAGCTGTTTTTT
>.|TRBV5-6|TRBJ2-7|.
CASSLRGRTTYEQYF
TGTGCCAGCAGCTTGCGGGGGCGGACCACCTACGAGCAGTACTTC
>TRBD1|TRBV19|TRBJ1-2|.
CASSTTWDRGKGLYGYTF
TGTGCCAGTAGTACCACATGGGACAGGGGGAAAGGGCTATATGGCTACACCTTC
>.|TRBV10-3|TRBJ2-5|.
CAISESDGKETQYF
TGTGCCATCAGTGAGTCCGATGGCAAAGAGACCCAGTACTTC
>TRBD1|TRBV7-3|TRBJ2-7|once
CASSPGTGLYEQYF
TGTGCCAGCAGCCCCGGGACAGGGCTTTACGAGCAGTACTTC
>TRBD2|TRBV4-2|TRBJ2-3|.
CASSQERREISTDTQYF
TGTGCCAGCAGCCAAGAGCGGCGGGAGATCAGCACAGATACGCAGTATTTT
>TRBD1|TRBV6-1|TRBJ1-1|.
CASSASGGWRGDTEAFF
TGTGCCAGCAGTGCCTCAGGGGGATGGAGAGGGGACACTGAAGCTTTCTTT
>.|TRBV4-1|TRBJ2-1|.
CASSQVAPVPQFF
TGCGCCAGCAGCCAAGTGGCCCCGGTCCCCCAGTTCTTC
>TRBD2|TRBV5-6|TRBJ2-1|.
CASSWGLAVNEQFF
TGTGCCAGCAGCTGGGGACTAGCGGTCAATGAGCAGTTCTTC
>.|TRBV4-2|TRBJ1-6|.
CASSQPIVGGYNSPLHF
TGTGCCAGCAGCCAACCCATAGTCGGGGGATATAATTCACCCCTCCACTTT
>.|TRBV9|TRBJ2-5|.
CASSVALDGGLQETQYF
TGTGCCAGCAGCGTAGCTCTCGACGGGGGCCTCCAAGAGACCCAGTACTTC
>.|TRBV7-3|TRBJ1-6|.
CASSQGGSSYNSPLHF
TGTGCCAGCAGCCAAGGAGGGAGCTCCTATAATTCACCCCTCCACTTT
>.|TRBV10-3|TRBJ1-1|few
CAIRWESGTEAFF
TGTGCCATCAGGTGGGAGTCGGGCACTGAAGCTTTCTTT
>.|TRBV19|TRBJ2-2|.
CASHLQANTGELFF
TGTGCCAGCCATCTTCAGGCGAACACCGGGGAGCTGTTTTTT
>.|TRBV11-2|TRBJ1-3|.
CASSFDSVSGNTIYF
TGTGCCAGCAGCTTTGACAGCGTCTCTGGAAACACCATATATTTT
>.|TRBV5-1|TRBJ1-4|.
CASSPRDGGREKLFF
TGCGCCAGCAGCCCCCGGGACGGGGGGCGGGAAAAACTGTTTTTT
>.|TRBV5-1|TRBJ2-7|.
CASSLTGAYEQYF
TGCGCCAGCAGCTTGACGGGAGCCTACGAGCAGTACTTC
>.|TRBV19|TRBJ2-2|.
CASSISASNTGELFF
TGTGCCAGTAGTATCTCGGCATCGAACACCGGGGAGCTGTTTTTT
>TRBD1|TRBV18|TRBJ2-3|.
CASSPRQTNRGNTDTQYF
TGTGCCAGCTCACCGAGACAGACGAACAGGGGCAACACAGATACGCAGTATTTT
>.|TRBV28|TRBJ1-1|.
CASRGIDTEAFF
TGTGCCAGCAGGGGAATCGATACTGAAGCTTTCTTT
>TRBD1|TRBV19|TRBJ2-2|.
CASRRGPVGGLFF
TGTGCCAGTAGAAGGGGGCCCGTTGGGGGGCTGTTTTTT
>.|TRBV19|TRBJ2-7|.
CASSISGHREQYF
TGTGCCAGTAGTATCAGCGGACACAGGGAGCAGTACTTC
>TRBD2|TRBV30|TRBJ2-2|.
CAWSVSIGGAGELFF
TGTGCCTGGAGTGTATCTATCGGGGGGGCCGGGGAGCTGTTTTTT
>TRBD2|TRBV9|TRBJ2-7|.
CASSGLAGGIYEQYF
TGTGCCAGCAGCGGACTAGCGGGAGGGATTTACGAGCAGTACTTC
>.|TRBV4-1|TRBJ2-3|.
CASSQDKDTASTDTQYF
TGCGCCAGCAGCCAAGATAAGGACACAGCTAGCACAGATACGCAGTATTTT
>.|TRBV7-8|TRBJ2-3|.
CASSPVSGAQYF
TGTGCCAGCAGCCCCGTGTCTGGAGCGCAGTATTTT
>.|TRBV2|TRBJ2-7|.
CASTRESVDEQYF
TGTGCCAGCACCCGGGAGTCGGTCGACGAGCAGTACTTC
>.|TRBV5-5|TRBJ2-2|.
CASSFETGYTGELFF
TGTGCCAGCAGCTTCGAAACAGGGTACACCGGGGAGCTGTTTTTT
>TRBD2|TRBV5-1|TRBJ2-3|once
CASSLAPLIAGFSTDTQYF
TGCGCCAGCAGCTTGGCCCCACTTATAGCGGGGTTTAGCACAGATACGCAGTATTTT
>.|TRBV25-1|TRBJ1-1|.
CASSIPGGTEAFF
TGTGCCAGCAGTATTCCTGGGGGCACTGAAGCTTTCTTT
>.|TRBV10-1|TRBJ1-4|.
CASSESVGDDEKLFF
TGCGCCAGCAGTGAGTCAGTGGGTGACGATGAAAAACTGTTTTTT
>.|TRBV7-9|TRBJ2-7|once
CASSGGNRAYEQYF
TGTGCCAGCAGCGGGGGGAACAGAGCCTACGAGCAGTACTTC
>.|TRBV4-3|TRBJ2-3|.
CASSQDLGSTDTQYF
TGCGCCAGCAGCCAAGATCTGGGTTCTACAGATACGCAGTATTTT
>.|TRBV29-1|TRBJ2-3|.
CSVEGRVSTDTQYF
TGCAGCGTTGAGGGACGCGTTAGCACAGATACGCAGTATTTT
>.|TRBV28|TRBJ1-3|.
CASSLMGSGNTIYF
TGTGCCAGCAGTTTAATGGGCTCTGGAAACACCATATATTTT
>TRBD1|TRBV28|TRBJ1-1|once
CASSTPGQGEAFF
TGTGCCAGCAGTACCCCGGGACAGGGTGAAGCTTTCTTT
>TRBD2|TRBV19|TRBJ2-1|once
CASSTSGGDNEQFF
TGTGCCAGTAGTACCAGCGGGGGTGACAATGAGCAGTTCTTC
>TRBD2|TRBV11-3|TRBJ2-1|.
CASSLGGGEQFF
TGTGCCAGCAGCTTAGGCGGGGGTGAGCAGTTCTTC
>.|TRBV11-3|TRBJ2-2|.
CASGRSNTGELFF
TGTGCCAGCGGTCGGAGTAACACCGGGGAGCTGTTTTTT
>.|TRBV5-1|TRBJ2-2|.
CASSLVRAVNTGELFF
TGCGCCAGCAGCTTGGTACGGGCAGTGAACACCGGGGAGCTGTTTTTT
>.|TRBV5-1|TRBJ2-1|.
CASRTRQVPYNEQFF
TGCGCCAGCAGGACACGACAGGTACCCTACAATGAGCAGTTCTTC
>TRBD1|TRBV29-1|TRBJ1-1|.
CSVDRGVGEAFF
TGCAGCGTTGACAGGGGGGTCGGTGAAGCTTTCTTT
>.|TRBV2|TRBJ1-2|.
CTSGRYYGYTF
TGTACTTCAGGGCGTTACTATGGCTACACCTTC
>TRBD1|TRBV5-1|TRBJ2-7|.
CASTDTGQEYF
TGCGCCAGCACCGACACTGGACAGGAGTACTTC
>.|TRBV5-5|TRBJ2-7|.
CASSALTSYEQYF
TGTGCCAGCAGCGCCCTTACGAGCTACGAGCAGTACTTC
>.|TRBV19|TRBJ1-2|.
CASSSGTLENGYTF
TGTGCCAGTTCATCCGGGACCCTAGAGAATGGCTACACCTTC
>.|TRBV6-5|TRBJ1-4|.
CASRAGTTNEKLFF
TGTGCCAGCCGCGCGGGGACAACTAATGAAAAACTGTTTTTT
>TRBD2|TRBV18|TRBJ2-5|.
CASSSRTSDGTQYF
TGTGCCAGCTCATCCCGGACTAGCGATGGCACCCAGTACTTC
>.|TRBV28|TRBJ2-7|.
CASSLAREQYF
TGTGCCAGCAGCTTGGCGAGGGAGCAGTACTTC
>TRBD2|TRBV7-9|TRBJ2-3|once
CASSLVGLAGTQYF
TGTGCCAGCAGCTTAGTAGGACTAGCAGGTACGCAGTATTTT
>TRBD2|TRBV18|TRBJ2-5|.
CASSLSLTTSGRRETQYF
TGTGCCAGCTCACTCTCCCTCACGACTAGCGGGAGGCGGGAGACCCAGTACTTC
>TRBD2|TRBV19|TRBJ2-1|.
CASSGLAGTNEQFF
TGTGCCAGTAGTGGTCTAGCGGGGACCAATGAGCAGTTCTTC
>.|TRBV30|TRBJ2-1|once
CAWSVGTNYNEQFF
TGTGCCTGGAGTGTAGGCACCAACTACAATGAGCAGTTCTTC
>.|TRBV10-3|TRBJ2-7|.
CATESPNGVPYEQYF
TGTGCCACCGAATCCCCGAACGGGGTTCCCTACGAGCAGTACTTC